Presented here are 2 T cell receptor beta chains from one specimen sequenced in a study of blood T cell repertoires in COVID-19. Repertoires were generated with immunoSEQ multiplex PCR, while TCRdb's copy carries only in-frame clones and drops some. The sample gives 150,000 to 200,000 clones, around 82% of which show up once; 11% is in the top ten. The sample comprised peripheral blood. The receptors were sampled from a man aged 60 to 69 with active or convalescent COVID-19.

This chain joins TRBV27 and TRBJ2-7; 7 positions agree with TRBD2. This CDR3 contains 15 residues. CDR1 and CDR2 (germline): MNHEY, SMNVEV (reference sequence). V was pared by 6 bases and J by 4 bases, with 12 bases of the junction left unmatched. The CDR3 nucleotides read TGTGCCAGCAGGCCTGCGGGCGGGAGTTTGTACGAGCAGTACTTC. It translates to CASRPAGGSLYEQYF.

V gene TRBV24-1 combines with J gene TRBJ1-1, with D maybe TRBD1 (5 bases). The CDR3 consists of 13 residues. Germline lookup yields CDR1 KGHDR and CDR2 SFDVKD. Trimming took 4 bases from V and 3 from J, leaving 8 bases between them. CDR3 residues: CATSEPGHTEAFF. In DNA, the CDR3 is TGTGCCACCAGTGAGCCAGGGCACACTGAAGCTTTCTTT.